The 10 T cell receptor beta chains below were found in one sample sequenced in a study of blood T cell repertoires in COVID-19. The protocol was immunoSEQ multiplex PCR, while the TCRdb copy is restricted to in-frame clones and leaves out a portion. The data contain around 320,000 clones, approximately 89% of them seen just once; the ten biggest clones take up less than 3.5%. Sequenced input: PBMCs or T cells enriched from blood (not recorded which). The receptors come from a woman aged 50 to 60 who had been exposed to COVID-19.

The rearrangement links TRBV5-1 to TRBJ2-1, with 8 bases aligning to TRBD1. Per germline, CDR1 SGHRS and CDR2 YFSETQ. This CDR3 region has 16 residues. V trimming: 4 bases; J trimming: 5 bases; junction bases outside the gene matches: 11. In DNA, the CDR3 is TGCGCCAGCAGCGCGGGACAGGCCCCGACTCACAATGAGCAGTTCTTC. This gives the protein CASSAGQAPTHNEQFF.

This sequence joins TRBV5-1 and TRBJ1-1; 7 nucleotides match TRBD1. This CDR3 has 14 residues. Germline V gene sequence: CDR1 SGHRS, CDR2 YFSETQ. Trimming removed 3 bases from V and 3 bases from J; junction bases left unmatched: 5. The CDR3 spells CASSSHRGDTEAFF. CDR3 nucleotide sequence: TGCGCCAGCAGCTCCCACAGGGGAGACACTGAAGCTTTCTTT.

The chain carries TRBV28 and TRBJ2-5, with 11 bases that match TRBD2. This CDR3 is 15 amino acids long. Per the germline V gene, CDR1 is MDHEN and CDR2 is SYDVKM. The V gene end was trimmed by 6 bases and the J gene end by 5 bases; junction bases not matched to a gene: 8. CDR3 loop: CASSRASGGPETQYF. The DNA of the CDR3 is TGTGCCAGCAGCCGCGCTAGCGGGGGGCCGGAGACCCAGTACTTC.

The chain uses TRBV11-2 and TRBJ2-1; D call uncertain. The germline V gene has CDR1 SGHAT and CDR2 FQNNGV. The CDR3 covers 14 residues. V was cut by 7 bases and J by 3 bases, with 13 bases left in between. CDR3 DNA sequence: TGTGCCAGCACCCGCCCGAGCCACTACAATGAGCAGTTCTTC. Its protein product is CASTRPSHYNEQFF.

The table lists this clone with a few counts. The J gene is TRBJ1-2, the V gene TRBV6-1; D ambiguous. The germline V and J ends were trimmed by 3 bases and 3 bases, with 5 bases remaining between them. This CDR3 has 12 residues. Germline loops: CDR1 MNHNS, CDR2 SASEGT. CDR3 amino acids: CASSEPDYGYTF. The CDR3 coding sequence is TGTGCCAGCAGTGAGCCAGACTATGGCTACACCTTC.

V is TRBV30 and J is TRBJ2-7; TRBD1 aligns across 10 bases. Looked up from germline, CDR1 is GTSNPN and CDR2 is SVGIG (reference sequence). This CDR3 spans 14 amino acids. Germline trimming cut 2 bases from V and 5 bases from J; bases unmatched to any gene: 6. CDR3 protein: CAWSRDRGIHEQYF. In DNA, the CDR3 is TGTGCCTGGAGTCGGGACAGGGGTATTCACGAGCAGTACTTC.

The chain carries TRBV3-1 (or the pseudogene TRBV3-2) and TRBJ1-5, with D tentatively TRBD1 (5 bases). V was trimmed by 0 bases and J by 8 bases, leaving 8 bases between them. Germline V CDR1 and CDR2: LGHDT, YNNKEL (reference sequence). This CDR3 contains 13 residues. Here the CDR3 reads CASSQDGQEPQHF. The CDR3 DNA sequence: TGTGCCAGCAGCCAAGACGGACAAGAGCCCCAGCATTTT.

The CDR3 region has the DNA TGCGCCAGCAGCTCGACCGCAGGGCGCGAAGGGGGCTCACCCCTCCACTTT. This codes for CASSSTAGREGGSPLHF. This chain links TRBV5-1 with TRBJ1-6, with TRBD1 matching over 7 bases. Germline V gene data show CDR1 as SGHRS and CDR2 as YFSETQ. CDR3 size: 17 residues. Trimming took 3 bases from V and 10 from J; bases not matched to a gene: 16.

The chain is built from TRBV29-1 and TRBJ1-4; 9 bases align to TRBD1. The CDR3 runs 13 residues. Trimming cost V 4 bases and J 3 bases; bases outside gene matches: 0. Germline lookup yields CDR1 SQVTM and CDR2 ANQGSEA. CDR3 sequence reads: CSVGQGANEKLFF. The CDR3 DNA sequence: TGCAGCGTTGGACAGGGGGCTAATGAAAAACTGTTTTTT.

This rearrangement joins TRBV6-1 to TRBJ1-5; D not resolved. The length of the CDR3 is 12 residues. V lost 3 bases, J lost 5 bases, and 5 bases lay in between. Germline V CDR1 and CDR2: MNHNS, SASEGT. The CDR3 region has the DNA TGTGCCAGCAGTGATATCGATCAGCCCCAGCATTTT. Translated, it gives CASSDIDQPQHF.